Below, one T cell receptor beta chain is given with its context. The antigen is not known. Per the authors' pipeline: Lowest detectable productive clonotype frequency was 2.59 x 10-5. Sequenced by immunoSEQ multiplex PCR; TCRdb stores in-frame clones only, minus some. The DNA gave D and trimming, while V, J and clone size come from that table. Here the sample spans 31,000 or so clones, 74% being singletons. This entry is derived from a study of STAT5B mutations in CD4+ large granular lymphocyte leukemia. The overall study: Among healthy controls, a particular HLA allele went with more CDR3 'QG' motifs.

This CDR3 has 17 residues. Germline lookup yields CDR1 SEHNR and CDR2 FQNEAQ (reference sequence). Trimming took 6 bases from V and 6 from J; bases not matched to a gene: 16. General observations from the study: Main leukemic clonotypes were patient-specific, but approximately 25% appeared at low frequency elsewhere. Patient CD4-sorted repertoires looked more clonal than healthy CD4+ repertoires, even without putative leukemic clones.

Source material: CD4+ T cells from blood buffy coats. The clonotype was recovered from a human donor in good health. V usage is TRBV7-9 and J usage is TRBJ2-1, with 8 bases lining up with TRBD2. In nucleotides, the CDR3 is TGTGCCAGCAGTCCGGGGGCTAGCGGGCGCCTGGGCAATGAGCAGTTCTTC. This sequence encodes CASSPGASGRLGNEQFF. Combining the CDR3 with reference TRBV7-9 and TRBJ2-1 gives the whole variable domain DTGVSQNPRHKITKRGQNVTFRCDPISEHNRLYWYRQTLGQGPEFLTYFQNEAQLEKSRLLSDRFSAERPKGSFSTLEIQRTEQGDSAMYLCASSPGASGRLGNEQFFGPGTRLTVL.